This passage covers 13 T cell receptor beta chains from one sample sequenced in a study of blood T cell repertoires in COVID-19. Sequenced by immunoSEQ multiplex PCR; TCRdb stores in-frame clones only, minus some. Of 150,000 to 180,000 clones listed, about 90% are singletons. Sequencing was carried out using peripheral blood. These receptors were taken from a man in his fifties or sixties with acute or convalescent COVID-19.

V gene TRBV10-2 combines with J gene TRBJ1-6; 9 bases are shared with TRBD1. J was trimmed by 8 bases and V by 6 bases; bases with no gene match: 14. Looked up from germline, CDR1 is WSHSY and CDR2 is SAAADI. This CDR3 has 17 residues. This chain's CDR3 is CASSPEKAGQGYSPLHF. The CDR3 nucleotides are TGCGCCAGCAGCCCGGAGAAAGCGGGACAGGGATATTCACCCCTCCACTTT.

The V call is TRBV27, the J call TRBJ2-7; possibly TRBD1 for D (6 bases). V was trimmed by 1 base and J by 4 bases, leaving 11 bases between them. This CDR3 has 14 residues. Germline-derived CDR1 and CDR2 are MNHEY and SMNVEV (reference sequence). CDR3 amino acids: CASSLYPQGYEQYV. CDR3 DNA: TGTGCCAGCAGTTTATATCCCCAGGGGTACGAGCAGTACGTC.

The rearrangement links TRBV5-1 to TRBJ1-4; TRBD1 might be the D (6 bases). CDR3 length: 16 residues. Trimming took off 4 bases at V and 0 bases at J, with 13 bases between the two ends. The germline CDR1 and CDR2 sequences are SGHRS and YFSETQ. The CDR3 DNA follows: TGCGCCAGCAGCCTCAGACAGGCTGCAACTAATGAAAAACTGTTTTTT. Its translation: CASSLRQAATNEKLFF.

The V gene is TRBV27, the J gene TRBJ2-1, with 7 nucleotides matching TRBD2. V lost 1 base to trimming and J lost 8 bases; unmatched junction nucleotides: 17. The CDR3 loop spans 18 amino acids. Germline CDR1 MNHEY, CDR2 SMNVEV (reference sequence). Here the CDR3 reads CASSLLAGAVPGLYEQFF. The CDR3, as DNA: TGTGCCAGCAGTTTATTGGCGGGAGCCGTTCCGGGTCTCTATGAGCAGTTCTTC.

This clone showed up just once. V usage is TRBV2 and J usage is TRBJ2-3; D may be TRBD1 (6 bases). This CDR3 has 13 amino acids. Trimming left V 7 bases short and J 0 bases short, with 8 bases between. CDR1 is SNHLY, CDR2 FYNNEI, per germline. The CDR3 bases are TGTGCCAGCATGGGACACAGCACAGATACGCAGTATTTT. Translation gives CASMGHSTDTQYF.

V is TRBV6-5 and J is TRBJ2-7, with TRBD1 matching 10 bases. CDR3 length equals 16 residues. Per germline, CDR1 MNHEY and CDR2 SVGAGI. J gave up 3 bases and V 2 bases, and 7 bases lay outside the gene matches. The CDR3 nucleotides are TGTGCCAGCAGTTACGCCGGGACAGGGGCCCTCTACGAGCAGTACTTC. This translates into CASSYAGTGALYEQYF.

The chain uses TRBV10-3 and TRBJ2-2; the match to TRBD2 covers 15 bases. The CDR3 consists of 19 residues. Trimming at V came to 6 bases and at J to 0 bases, leaving 8 bases not matched to a gene. Germline-derived CDR1 and CDR2 are ENHRY and SYGVKD. The CDR3 nucleotides read TGTGCCATCAGAGACCCGGGACTAGCGGGGGGCTCGAACACCGGGGAGCTGTTTTTT. This codes for CAIRDPGLAGGSNTGELFF.

CDR3 coding DNA: TGTGCCAGCAGCCGCGACAGGGGGGTCGGCACTGAAGCTTTCTTT. It yields the protein CASSRDRGVGTEAFF. The J gene is TRBJ1-1, the V gene TRBV2; 9 nucleotides match TRBD1. The trim removed 6 bases at V and 4 bases at J, leaving 9 bases unmatched. Germline assignment: CDR1 SNHLY and CDR2 FYNNEI. The CDR3 has 15 residues.

The chain combines TRBV28 with TRBJ1-5; a possible D gene is TRBD1 (6 bases). This CDR3 has 14 amino acids. CDR1 and CDR2 from the germline V gene are MDHEN and SYDVKM. Trimming removed 4 bases at V and 6 bases at J, with 13 bases between. The CDR3 bases are TGTGCCAGCAGTTCACGACAGGCCGGTCAGCCCCAGCATTTT. Translation gives CASSSRQAGQPQHF.

V is TRBV5-1 and J is TRBJ2-2, with D perhaps TRBD1 (5 bases). Trimming took 0 bases from V and 0 from J, leaving 6 bases between them. CDR1 is SGHRS and CDR2 is YFSETQ in the germline V gene. The CDR3 is 15 amino acids. This CDR3 reads CASSLGQSNTGELFF. Here the CDR3 DNA reads TGCGCCAGCAGCTTGGGACAGTCGAACACCGGGGAGCTGTTTTTT.

This clone was observed a single time. The J gene is TRBJ2-1, the V gene TRBV11-2; no firm D call. Germline CDR1 is SGHAT and CDR2 is FQNNGV. Trimming left V 7 bases short and J 2 bases short, with 15 bases between. This CDR3 is 15 amino acids long. The chain's CDR3 is CASTPWADTYNEQFF. The CDR3, as DNA: TGTGCCAGCACTCCCTGGGCCGACACCTACAATGAGCAGTTCTTC.

This chain links TRBV6-2 or TRBV6-3 with TRBJ1-5; 7 bases align to TRBD1. The length of the CDR3 is 15 residues. J lost 2 bases, V lost 6 bases, and 7 bases had no gene match. Germline CDR1 and CDR2: MNHEY and SVGEGT. This CDR3 reads CASRPTGVGNQPQHF. The CDR3 region has the DNA TGTGCCAGCAGGCCTACAGGGGTTGGCAATCAGCCCCAGCATTTT.

This clone has more than one count but fewer than ten. V gene TRBV11-3 combines with J gene TRBJ1-1; tentatively, D is TRBD1 (5 bases). Germline assignment: CDR1 SGHNT and CDR2 YENEEA. V dropped 2 bases and J dropped 1 base, with 17 bases sitting between them. This CDR3 region has 17 residues. CDR3 loop: CASSLTRGGKENTEAFF. CDR3 nucleotide sequence: TGTGCCAGCAGCTTAACGCGGGGGGGAAAGGAGAACACTGAAGCTTTCTTT.